This T cell receptor (beta chain) was recorded in a study of CD8 T cells in Susac syndrome. Broader study findings: CD8+ clones in Susac expanded most in TEMRA cells and active patients.

The CDR3 covers 13 residues. V was pared by 7 bases and J by 2 bases, with 12 bases between. Germline CDR1 reads MNHEY; CDR2 reads SVGAGI. RNA totalling about 0.5 to 1 ug underwent reverse transcription with random hexamers. The immunoSEQ assay covered 54 Vbeta and 13 Jbeta segments for CDR3. A single record per CDR3 protein comes from TCRdb applying MiXCR to the immunoSEQ multiplex PCR reads. The sample yields about 130,000 distinct CDR3 sequences, around 95% seen once. On this clonotype: What it binds is not known.

The sample comprised CD8+ T cells from PBMCs. This sequence was found in a human donor with Susac syndrome. The chain has TRBV6-5 and TRBJ2-7; D possibly corresponds to TRBD1 (5 bases). In DNA form, the CDR3 reads TGTGCCAGCAAACAGGTGGGCACCTACGAGCAGTACTTC. Its protein product is CASKQVGTYEQYF.